This is a list of T cell receptor beta chains from one sample in a study of blood T cell repertoires in COVID-19. Assay: immunoSEQ multiplex PCR; the TCRdb copy retains only in-frame clones and omits some. The sample lists 350,000 to 500,000 clones; roughly 84% were seen once. Sample: PBMCs or T cells enriched from blood (not recorded which). These receptors were collected from a woman in her late teens or twenties who had been exposed to COVID-19. Both conserved end residues are part of each CDR3. D genes are given only for firm matches. The listing skips clone size in some rows; elsewhere it reads once, few, many or a size class.

CDR3aa | CDR3nt | v_gene | d_gene | abundance | j_gene
CASSYTELYGYTF | TGTGCCAGCAGTTACACAGAGCTCTATGGCTACACCTTC | TRBV5-4 | NA | NA | TRBJ1-2
CASSGQEQPQHF | TGTGCCAGCAGTGGACAAGAACAGCCCCAGCATTTT | TRBV12-3/TRBV12-4 | NA | few | TRBJ1-5
CAAGRPSYNEQFF | TGTGCGGCGGGCCGGCCCTCCTACAATGAGCAGTTCTTC | TRBV28 | NA | NA | TRBJ2-1
CASSTSYPGAYNEQFF | TGTGCCAGCAGCACCTCCTACCCTGGAGCCTACAATGAGCAGTTCTTC | TRBV7-9 | NA | NA | TRBJ2-1
CSVPDRALFNEQFF | TGCAGCGTGCCTGACAGGGCCCTCTTTAATGAGCAGTTCTTC | TRBV29-1 | TRBD1 | NA | TRBJ2-1
CASSENREREGTDTQYF | TGTGCCAGTAGTGAAAACCGCGAGCGGGAGGGCACAGATACGCAGTATTTT | TRBV19 | TRBD2 | NA | TRBJ2-3
CASSSQETQYF | TGTGCCAGCTCATCACAAGAGACCCAGTACTTC | TRBV18 | NA | NA | TRBJ2-5
CASSLSGRNEQYF | TGTGCCAGCAGCTTAAGCGGGAGGAACGAGCAGTACTTC | TRBV28 | TRBD2 | NA | TRBJ2-7
CASSPRDSLLMHEQFF | TGTGCCAGCTCACCTCGGGACTCCCTCTTGATGCATGAGCAGTTCTTC | TRBV18 | NA | NA | TRBJ2-1
CASSPWTSGIMTQYF | TGCGCCAGCAGTCCCTGGACTAGCGGGATTATGACCCAGTACTTC | TRBV5-1 | TRBD2 | NA | TRBJ2-5
CASRPPPGQNTYNEQFF | TGTGCCAGCAGACCCCCTCCGGGACAGAATACCTACAATGAGCAGTTCTTC | TRBV5-8 | TRBD1 | NA | TRBJ2-1
CASSSRAEFSYEQYF | TGTGCCAGCAGTTCCAGGGCCGAGTTCTCCTACGAGCAGTACTTC | TRBV28 | NA | NA | TRBJ2-7
CASSMMLSGQGVGEQYF | TGTGCCAGTAGTATGATGCTCAGCGGACAGGGGGTTGGCGAGCAGTACTTC | TRBV19 | TRBD1 | NA | TRBJ2-7
CASSLESFGQGSQPQHF | TGTGCCAGCAGTTTAGAAAGTTTTGGACAGGGGAGTCAGCCCCAGCATTTT | TRBV28 | TRBD1 | NA | TRBJ1-5
CATNDRGLAEAFF | TGTGCCACTAACGACAGGGGGCTTGCTGAAGCTTTCTTT | TRBV2 | TRBD1 | NA | TRBJ1-1
CASSYFAGSYNEQFF | TGTGCCAGCAGTTACTTCGCAGGCTCCTACAATGAGCAGTTCTTC | TRBV6-2/TRBV6-3 | NA | NA | TRBJ2-1
CASSSQGTGNTIYF | TGCGCCAGCAGCTCACAGGGGACTGGAAACACCATATATTTT | TRBV5-1 | TRBD1 | NA | TRBJ1-3
CAGRTGIGYTF | TGTGCCGGACGGACAGGGATTGGCTACACCTTC | TRBV19 | TRBD1 | NA | TRBJ1-2
CASSLPGGWTGELFF | TGTGCCAGCAGTTTACCAGGGGGCTGGACCGGGGAGCTGTTTTTT | TRBV28 | TRBD1 | NA | TRBJ2-2
CASSFSGGEDEQFF | TGTGCCAGCAGCTTCAGCGGGGGGGAAGATGAGCAGTTCTTC | TRBV28 | TRBD2 | NA | TRBJ2-1
CASSLGTVLNQPQHF | TGTGCCAGCAGCTTGGGGACAGTCCTTAATCAGCCCCAGCATTTT | TRBV5-8 | NA | NA | TRBJ1-5
CAIAGTTQETQYF | TGTGCCATCGCCGGGACTACCCAAGAGACCCAGTACTTC | TRBV10-3 | TRBD2 | NA | TRBJ2-5
CASSRVLGEAQPQHF | TGTGCCAGCAGTCGAGTACTCGGGGAGGCTCAGCCCCAGCATTTT | TRBV6-2/TRBV6-3 | NA | NA | TRBJ1-5
CASSLVGDRGLGEAFF | TGTGCCAGCAGCTTGGTTGGGGACAGGGGGCTTGGTGAAGCTTTCTTT | TRBV5-4 | TRBD1 | NA | TRBJ1-1
CASSHASGGYYNEQFF | TGCGCCAGCAGCCACGCTAGCGGGGGTTATTACAATGAGCAGTTCTTC | TRBV5-1 | TRBD2 | NA | TRBJ2-1
CASSQGPSAVAFF | TGTGCCAGCAGCCAAGGCCCCTCTGCGGTCGCTTTCTTT | TRBV3-1/TRBV3-2 | NA | NA | TRBJ1-1
CASSSPGQGTNYGYTF | TGTGCCAGCAGTTCTCCCGGACAGGGGACTAACTATGGCTACACCTTC | TRBV6-6 | TRBD1 | once | TRBJ1-2
CASQPGVSPYEQYF | TGTGCCAGCCAGCCCGGGGTCTCCCCCTACGAGCAGTACTTC | TRBV28 | NA | NA | TRBJ2-7
CASSFASPYEQYF | TGTGCCAGCAGTTTTGCTAGCCCCTACGAGCAGTACTTC | TRBV27 | NA | few | TRBJ2-7
CASTDTLKGNEQFF | TGTGCCAGCACAGATACCTTGAAGGGGAATGAGCAGTTCTTC | TRBV28 | NA | NA | TRBJ2-1
CASNLAGGSYNEQFF | TGTGCCAGCAACCTAGCGGGGGGCTCCTACAATGAGCAGTTCTTC | TRBV27 | TRBD2 | NA | TRBJ2-1
CASSPGGEGRQETQYF | TGTGCCAGCAGCCCGGGAGGAGAGGGGAGACAAGAGACCCAGTACTTC | TRBV11-3 | TRBD2 | NA | TRBJ2-5
CASSFRQGGEAFF | TGTGCCAGCAGTTTTCGACAGGGAGGTGAAGCTTTCTTT | TRBV12-3/TRBV12-4 | TRBD1 | NA | TRBJ1-1
CASTVDSGNTGELFF | TGTGCCAGCACTGTCGACAGTGGGAACACCGGGGAGCTGTTTTTT | TRBV2 | NA | NA | TRBJ2-2
CASSLNGIFSSYNEQFF | TGTGCCAGCAGCTTAAACGGGATTTTTAGCTCCTACAATGAGCAGTTCTTC | TRBV7-2 | NA | once | TRBJ2-1
CASSQGLRGPGNTIYF | TGCGCCAGCAGCCAAGGCCTCAGGGGGCCTGGAAACACCATATATTTT | TRBV4-1 | TRBD1 | NA | TRBJ1-3
CASSWAPGRPDTIYF | TGTGCCAGCAGCTGGGCCCCAGGGCGTCCGGACACCATATATTTT | TRBV7-2 | NA | once | TRBJ1-3
CASSIGTSGRNEQYF | TGTGCCAGTAGTATCGGGACTAGCGGGAGGAACGAGCAGTACTTC | TRBV19 | TRBD2 | NA | TRBJ2-7
CASSQGRSGSSYNEQFF | TGTGCCAGCAGCCAAGGCCGTAGCGGAAGCTCCTACAATGAGCAGTTCTTC | TRBV4-2 | NA | once | TRBJ2-1
CASSQKLGVGEQYF | TGTGCCAGCAGTCAAAAGCTAGGGGTGGGCGAGCAGTACTTC | TRBV27 | NA | NA | TRBJ2-7
CASSHLGPTRPITDTQYF | TGTGCCAGCAGCCATCTAGGGCCGACTAGGCCCATCACAGATACGCAGTATTTT | TRBV5-6 | NA | NA | TRBJ2-3
CASSSAIGAITYEQYF | TGTGCCAGCAGCAGCGCAATAGGGGCCATCACCTACGAGCAGTACTTC | TRBV7-8 | NA | NA | TRBJ2-7
CAWSVASTYNYGYTF | TGTGCCTGGAGTGTTGCTTCCACCTATAACTATGGCTACACCTTC | TRBV30 | NA | NA | TRBJ1-2
CASSSGTNYGYTF | TGTGCCAGCAGCAGCGGCACTAACTATGGCTACACCTTC | TRBV5-5 | NA | NA | TRBJ1-2
CASSPRDRGDTIYF | TGTGCCAGCTCACCACGGGACAGGGGAGACACCATATATTTT | TRBV18 | TRBD1 | NA | TRBJ1-3
CASSGTDRAEQYF | TGTGCCAGTAGTGGAACCGACAGGGCTGAGCAGTACTTC | TRBV19 | TRBD1 | NA | TRBJ2-7
CASSFTGGAKEHYGYTF | TGTGCCAGCAGCTTCACAGGGGGCGCCAAGGAACACTATGGCTACACCTTC | TRBV7-2 | TRBD1 | NA | TRBJ1-2
CASSIGLGNEQFF | TGTGCCAGTAGTATTGGGCTGGGCAATGAGCAGTTCTTC | TRBV19 | NA | few | TRBJ2-1